Below, 3 T cell receptor beta chains from the same sample are listed, as sequenced in a study of T cell clonotyping in hematopoietic cell transplantation. Some clones are missing from TCRdb's copy, which holds only in-frame ones; the method was immunoSEQ multiplex PCR. The sample includes some 30,000 clones, about 90% of them seen just once. Sequencing used PBMCs, obtained 100 days after allogeneic stem cell transplant. The receptor source for this set is a female patient in her forties or fifties who had an allogeneic stem cell transplant from a related donor, so the T cells may come from the graft donor. Some clones in this sample may be carry-over from other donors' samples.

The V call is TRBV29-1, the J call TRBJ2-2; D is perhaps TRBD2 (6 bases). The CDR3 has 14 residues. Germline CDR1 reads SQVTM; CDR2 reads ANQGSEA. V lost 7 bases and J lost 0, with 12 bases in between. CDR3 coding DNA: TGCAGCGCTTCGGGACTGCCGAACACCGGGGAGCTGTTTTTT. The encoded protein is CSASGLPNTGELFF.

The V gene is TRBV7-9, the J gene TRBJ2-6, with D unresolved. This CDR3 has 13 amino acids. V gave up 3 bases and J gave up 2 bases, with 2 bases separating them. From germline, CDR1 is SEHNR and CDR2 FQNEAQ (reference sequence). The chain's CDR3 is CASSFPGANVLTF. The CDR3 nucleotides are TGTGCCAGCAGCTTTCCTGGGGCCAACGTCCTGACTTTC.

This chain connects TRBV5-6 to TRBJ1-6; the match to TRBD1 covers 10 bases. This CDR3 has 15 amino acids. V trimming: 0 bases; J trimming: 7 bases; junction bases outside the gene matches: 1. Germline assignment: CDR1 SGHDT and CDR2 YYEEEE. As DNA, the CDR3 is TGTGCCAGCAGCTTGGGGACAGGGGGAAATTCACCCCTCCACTTT. Amino acids: CASSLGTGGNSPLHF.